This T cell receptor beta chain was observed in a study of human T cells and chemical hapten exposure. Broader study findings: Donors in the study had alopecia, meaning their immune response may differ from healthy people's.

This clonotype was found a few times. Its antigen remains unidentified. Germline assignment: CDR1 SGHTA and CDR2 FQGTGA. The ends were cut back, 1 base at V and 2 bases at J, with 12 bases in the middle. The CDR3 consists of 15 residues. From the RACE reads, TCRdb called clonotypes with MiXCR, one entry per CDR3 protein. The sample lists some 170,000 distinct CDR3 sequences; about a quarter were seen once. Stated time point: patch test 3, about 24 weeks after DPC sensitization. Treatment denoted: therapeutic diphenylcyclopropenone sensitization with weekly scalp DPC. Donation of samples came from alopecia patients who were 18 to 70 years old and suitable for DPC.

The material was whole blood, obtained in connection with sensitization to the hapten diphenylcyclopropenone (DPC). The chain employs TRBV7-3 and TRBJ2-7; unclear D gene. The receptor was isolated from a woman younger than 30 with alopecia areata. Some clones in this sample may be carry-over from other donors' samples. The CDR3 DNA is TGTGCCAGCAGCTTAAACGGGTCACCGACCTACGAGCAGTACTTC. Translation gives CASSLNGSPTYEQYF.